This TCR beta chain derives from a study of blood T cell repertoires in COVID-19. Study summary: Spain, Italy and the United States supplied samples that represented acute and convalescent COVID-19.

Methods used by the authors: Nucleated cell counts were estimated from reference gene primer amplification. TCRdb's table, derived via immunoSEQ multiplex PCR, lists solely in-frame clones and lacks some. Clone size and the V and J calls come from that table; the DNA yielded D and trimming. Here the sample spans about 64,000 clones, roughly 88% being singletons. The sample taken for sequencing was peripheral blood. The sequence derives from a woman aged 55-69 years with acute or convalescent COVID-19.

The CDR3 spells CAISESGPGEKLFF. CDR3 DNA sequence: TGTGCCATCAGTGAGTCCGGCCCCGGGGAAAAACTGTTTTTT. The chain has TRBV10-3 and TRBJ1-4; D unclear. The ends were cut back, 0 bases at V and 8 bases at J, with 10 bases in the middle. The CDR3 has 14 amino acids. Germline-derived CDR1 and CDR2 are ENHRY and SYGVKD.